These 15 T cell receptor beta chains were all obtained from the same sample, sequenced in a study of T-cell reconstitution after alpha-beta-depleted transplantation in children listed by TCRdb under 2016. The library was made by PCR. TCRdb names Illumina HiSeq 2500 as the instrument used. To normalize quantification of the TCRbeta repertoire, the TCR libraries were built with molecular barcoding that relied on unique molecular identifiers. Using fastp at Q25 and MiXCR, TCRdb reprocessed the public reads and kept productive beta chains. Duplicate CDR3 protein sequences are folded into a single record with the most common DNA and genes. Within this sample are hundreds of thousands of distinct CDR3 sequences, with under 15% of them counted one time only. 0.79% of the sample is held by the ten biggest clonotypes. Interpreted using the paper, the treatment or condition label stands for: allogeneic hematopoietic cell transplantation with graft depleted of TCRalphabeta T cells and CD19 B cells.

This specimen consisted of PBMCs, obtained before TCRalphabeta/CD19-depleted stem cell transplant. These receptors were collected from a girl under 10 years old with congenital amegakaryocytic thrombocytopenia, due to receive a stem cell transplant.

The chain links TRBV7-9 to TRBJ1-1, with D possibly being TRBD1 (5 bases). From germline, CDR1 is SEHNR and CDR2 FQNEAQ (reference sequence). The CDR3 consists of 15 residues. With 1 base removed from V and 2 bases from J, the gap between germline ends came to 11 bases. The CDR3, as DNA: TGTGCCAGCAGCTTAGTGGGACGGAGAAACACTGAAGCTTTCTTT. Protein sequence: CASSLVGRRNTEAFF.

This clonotype has ten or more counts. The chain recombines TRBV5-1 with TRBJ2-1; TRBD1 matches at 10 bases. Germline assignment: CDR1 SGHRS and CDR2 YFSETQ. V was clipped by 3 bases and J by 2 bases; unmatched bases: 5. The CDR3 has 16 amino acids. DNA for the CDR3: TGCGCCAGCAGCTCCCCCGGGACAGGGGCCTACAATGAGCAGTTCTTC. It codes for CASSSPGTGAYNEQFF. Supplemented by reference TRBV5-1 and TRBJ2-1, the full variable domain reads KAGVTQTPRYLIKTRGQQVTLSCSPISGHRSVSWYQQTPGQGLQFLFEYFSETQRNKGNFPGRFSGRQFSNSRSEMNVSTLELGDSALYLCASSSPGTGAYNEQFFGPGTRLTVL.

This clonotype appeared many times. The chain joins TRBV20-1 to TRBJ2-7, with unresolved D. The CDR3 is 13 amino acids. Between the trimmed V and J ends, which lost 2 bases and 2 bases, there was a span of 10 bases. Germline CDR1 reads DFQATT; CDR2 reads SNEGSKA (reference sequence). The CDR3 reads CSARTGRTYEQYF. In DNA, the CDR3 is TGCAGTGCTAGAACTGGACGAACCTACGAGCAGTACTTC.

This clonotype has a count of ten or more. The V gene is TRBV7-9, the J gene TRBJ2-3, with 8 bases that match TRBD2. The CDR3 has 15 residues. V lost 3 bases, J lost 3 bases, and 5 bases stayed unmatched. Germline V gene lookup returns CDR1 SEHNR and CDR2 FQNEAQ (reference sequence). The CDR3 reads CASSFQREHTDTQYF. As DNA, the CDR3 is TGTGCCAGCAGCTTCCAGCGGGAGCATACAGATACGCAGTATTTT.

The gene calls are TRBV12-3 or TRBV12-4 and TRBJ1-1, with 10 bases matching TRBD1. The CDR3 loop spans 15 amino acids. The J segment lost 7 bases and the V segment lost 7 bases, leaving 12 bases of the junction unmatched. The CDR3 nucleotides read TGTGCCAGCACCCCGCTGGGACAGGGGCTCAATGAAGCTTTCTTT. This translates into CASTPLGQGLNEAFF.

This clonotype turned up a few times. The V call is TRBV5-1, the J call TRBJ2-4; no clear D gene. The CDR3 loop spans 16 amino acids. In germline, CDR1 is SGHRS, CDR2 YFSETQ. The ends were cut back, 4 bases at V and 0 bases at J, with 14 bases in the middle. The CDR3 DNA sequence: TGCGCCAGCAGCCTATCCCCAGCCGGAGCCAAAAACATTCAGTACTTC. Translating it yields CASSLSPAGAKNIQYF.

The CDR3, as DNA: TGCGCCAGCAGAAAGACTAGCTTGGCTAATTGGGAGCTGTTTTTT. This gives the protein CASRKTSLANWELFF. This chain joins TRBV10-2 and TRBJ2-2; TRBD2 matches 7 bases. Germline values: CDR1 WSHSY, CDR2 SAAADI. Germline trimming cut 6 bases from V and 9 bases from J; bases unmatched to any gene: 13. CDR3 size: 15 residues.

About this clonotype: This could be a read error, since a much larger clone is one nucleotide away. The V and J genes are TRBV24-1 and TRBJ2-7; TRBD1 is a possible D gene (5 bases). The germline V gene has CDR1 KGHDR and CDR2 SFDVKD. The CDR3 contains 12 residues. Trimming removed 5 bases at V and 5 bases at J, with 9 bases between. The CDR3 region has the DNA TGTGCCACCAGTGGCCCCAGGGACGAGCAGTACTTC. This sequence encodes CATSGPRDEQYF.

This clonotype was recorded at least ten times. CDR3 protein: CASSLVTGTAISPLHF. In DNA, the CDR3 is TGCGCCAGCAGCTTGGTCACCGGGACAGCTATTTCACCCCTCCACTTT. V and J are TRBV5-1 and TRBJ1-6, with 7 bases aligning to TRBD1. The CDR3 consists of 16 residues. Trimming at V came to 0 bases and at J to 9 bases, leaving 9 bases not matched to a gene. CDR1 and CDR2 from the germline V gene are SGHRS and YFSETQ.

Many counts were recorded for this clonotype. The chain recombines TRBV20-1 with TRBJ2-3; 9 nucleotides align to TRBD2. There are 13 residues in the CDR3. The ends lost 4 bases at V and 6 bases at J; junction bases unmatched: 5. Looked up from germline, CDR1 is DFQATT and CDR2 is SNEGSKA (reference sequence). CDR3 protein: CSAKREVADTQYF. CDR3 bases: TGCAGTGCTAAGCGGGAGGTGGCGGATACGCAGTATTTT.

This clonotype was counted ten times or more. The gene calls are TRBV5-1 and TRBJ2-2; 9 bases line up with TRBD1. Germline V CDR1 and CDR2: SGHRS, YFSETQ. The CDR3 length is 17 residues. V dropped 6 bases and J dropped 1; count of bases not matched to a gene: 10. The CDR3: CASTYLQGAENTGELFF. In DNA form, the CDR3 reads TGCGCCAGCACCTACCTACAGGGGGCGGAGAACACCGGGGAGCTGTTTTTT. Using reference TRBV5-1 and TRBJ2-2 for the parts outside the CDR3, the full variable domain is KAGVTQTPRYLIKTRGQQVTLSCSPISGHRSVSWYQQTPGQGLQFLFEYFSETQRNKGNFPGRFSGRQFSNSRSEMNVSTLELGDSALYLCASTYLQGAENTGELFFGEGSRLTVL.

This clonotype was recorded many times. The chain carries TRBV5-1 and TRBJ2-1, with TRBD2 matching 10 bases. The CDR3 has 15 residues. V gave up 6 bases and J gave up 7 bases; unmatched junction bases: 10. Germline-derived CDR1 and CDR2 are SGHRS and YFSETQ. CDR3 DNA: TGCGCCAGCAAGTCGGGTAGCGGGAGGCTGAATGAGCAGTTCTTC. Translation: CASKSGSGRLNEQFF.

This clonotype was counted only a few times. V is TRBV5-5 and J is TRBJ2-5, with D tentatively TRBD1 or TRBD2 (6 bases each). V was cut by 4 bases and J by 7 bases, with 23 bases left in between. CDR1 and CDR2 from the germline V gene are SGHKS and YYEKEE (reference sequence). The CDR3 totals 16 residues. The DNA of the CDR3 is TGTGCCAGCAGCCTTACCATGGGGGGCGGAGTTGGGACCCAGTACTTC. It yields the protein CASSLTMGGGVGTQYF.

In its sample, this clonotype was seen many times. This chain joins TRBV5-1 and TRBJ2-4; tentatively, D is TRBD2 (8 bases). The CDR3 extends over 20 amino acids. The V and J ends lost 0 bases and 8 bases respectively, with 30 bases between them. Germline-derived CDR1 and CDR2 are SGHRS and YFSETQ. In DNA, the CDR3 is TGCGCCAGCAGCTTGGGGACAGGACCACTAGCGGACTCCCCAAGGGACATTCAGTACTTC. Translated: CASSLGTGPLADSPRDIQYF.

This chain connects TRBV2 to TRBJ2-1; 9 bases are a match to TRBD2. This CDR3 is built from 11 residues. Germline V gene lookup returns CDR1 SNHLY and CDR2 FYNNEI. The V and J ends lost 6 bases and 11 bases, in that order; junction bases with no gene match: 2. The CDR3 DNA reads as TGTGCCAGCAGGCTAGCGGGGAAGCAGTTCTTC. As protein: CASRLAGKQFF.